The rows below give T cell receptor beta chains drawn from one sample of a study of Ad26.COV2.S vaccination and SARS-CoV-2 variants. TCRdb keeps only in-frame clones here, not all; method: immunoSEQ multiplex PCR. The sample records 350,000 to 600,000 clones, approximately 90% being singletons. The source was peripheral blood, collected in a trial of Ad26.COV2.S vaccine versus placebo. The receptors come from a person between 18 and 60 years old who received the Ad26.COV2.S COVID-19 vaccine or a placebo. The CDR3 runs from the conserved cysteine through the conserved F or W. A D gene is named only where the DNA matches it firmly. Part of the rows lack a size; the others show once, few, many or a class for expanded clones.

j_call clone_size v_call cdr3_length d_call cdr3_aa cdr3_nt
TRBJ2-7 - TRBV27 15 - CASSLWAGDRIEQYF TGTGCCAGCAGTTTATGGGCAGGGGATCGAATCGAGCAGTACTTC
TRBJ2-3 - TRBV7-2 16 TRBD1 CASSSSTGFIRDTQYF TGTGCCAGCAGCTCCTCGACAGGGTTTATCAGAGATACGCAGTATTTT
TRBJ2-3 - TRBV6-4 13 - CASSDPGGRKKYF TGTGCCAGCAGTGACCCCGGCGGCAGAAAAAAGTATTTT
TRBJ2-4 once TRBV3-1/TRBV3-2 17 TRBD2 CASSQDWGGLAKNIQYF TGTGCCAGCAGCCAAGATTGGGGGGGTCTGGCCAAAAACATTCAGTACTTC
TRBJ2-2 - TRBV2 14 - CASSESMNTGELFF TGTGCCAGCAGTGAATCCATGAACACCGGGGAGCTGTTTTTT
TRBJ2-7 - TRBV28 14 - CASSLYRTLGEQYF TGTGCCAGCAGTTTATATAGGACGTTGGGAGAGCAGTACTTC
TRBJ1-1 - TRBV7-2 16 TRBD1 CASSDGQGDLNTEAFF TGTGCCAGCAGCGACGGACAGGGAGATTTGAACACTGAAGCTTTCTTT
TRBJ2-7 once TRBV10-2 14 TRBD2 CASSGLRGANEQYF TGCGCCAGCAGCGGTTTGCGGGGGGCTAACGAGCAGTACTTC
TRBJ2-3 - TRBV5-1 14 - CASTLHSSTDTQYF TGCGCCAGCACCCTACATTCTAGCACAGATACGCAGTATTTT
TRBJ2-1 - TRBV4-1 16 - CASSHREVGSYNEQFF TGCGCCAGCAGCCACAGGGAGGTAGGTTCCTACAATGAGCAGTTCTTC
TRBJ1-6 - TRBV7-9 13 TRBD1 CASRGQENSPLHF TGTGCCAGCAGGGGACAGGAGAATTCACCCCTCCACTTT
TRBJ2-3 - TRBV9 14 - CASSPRGDTDTQYF TGTGCCAGCAGCCCTAGGGGTGATACAGATACGCAGTATTTT
TRBJ2-7 - TRBV11-2 15 TRBD1 CASNNLRDSPEEQYF TGTGCCAGCAATAATCTCCGGGACAGCCCTGAGGAGCAGTACTTC
TRBJ2-3 - TRBV9 15 - CASSAEGVGTDTQYF TGTGCCAGCAGCGCAGAGGGGGTAGGGACAGATACGCAGTATTTT
TRBJ1-1 - TRBV7-9 16 TRBD1 CASSGRDSSVNTEAFF TGTGCCAGCAGCGGACGGGACAGTTCTGTGAACACTGAAGCTTTCTTT
TRBJ1-1 - TRBV18 14 - CASSQGELNTEAFF TGTGCCAGCTCACAGGGTGAGCTGAACACTGAAGCTTTCTTT
TRBJ2-7 - TRBV7-2 15 - CASSLPGSYFYEQYF TGTGCCAGCAGCTTACCTGGGAGTTATTTCTACGAGCAGTACTTC
TRBJ1-1 - TRBV4-3 16 - CASSQDRTGALTEAFF TGCGCCAGCAGCCAAGATCGGACGGGGGCTCTGACTGAAGCTTTCTTT
TRBJ2-1 - TRBV5-1 14 - CASRRSRGRNEQFF TGCGCCAGCAGACGGAGCAGGGGAAGGAATGAGCAGTTCTTC
TRBJ1-5 - TRBV30 13 - CAWSPTGNQPQHF TGTGCCTGGAGTCCAACAGGGAATCAGCCCCAGCATTTT
TRBJ2-7 - TRBV2 15 TRBD2 CASTSPRLAGDEQYF TGTGCCAGCACGAGCCCACGCCTAGCGGGAGACGAGCAGTACTTC
TRBJ1-1 - TRBV7-2 14 - CASSLYGRNTEAFF TGTGCCAGCAGCTTATATGGACGTAACACTGAAGCTTTCTTT
TRBJ1-2 - TRBV4-1 13 - CASSQASFDGYTF TGCGCCAGCAGCCAAGCCTCCTTTGATGGCTACACCTTC
TRBJ2-5 - TRBV2 15 - CASSASRVSQETQYF TGTGCCAGCAGTGCGAGCAGGGTTTCTCAAGAGACCCAGTACTTC
TRBJ1-2 - TRBV2 12 TRBD1 CASEGAVYGYTF TGTGCCAGCGAGGGGGCCGTCTATGGCTACACCTTC
TRBJ1-2 once TRBV29-1 11 - CSSSDSYGYTF TGCAGCTCATCGGACAGCTATGGCTACACCTTC
TRBJ1-2 - TRBV20-1 13 - CSASVGANYGYTF TGCAGTGCTAGTGTCGGGGCTAACTATGGCTACACCTTC
TRBJ2-7 - TRBV7-2 15 - CASSSRRAGVYEQYF TGTGCCAGCAGCTCCCGACGAGCAGGGGTCTACGAGCAGTACTTC
TRBJ2-5 - TRBV6-5 15 - CASSTRRGGEETQYF TGTGCCAGCAGCACCCGGAGGGGCGGTGAAGAGACCCAGTACTTC
TRBJ2-7 - TRBV30 12 TRBD1 CAGDRGNYEQYF TGTGCCGGAGACAGGGGAAATTACGAGCAGTACTTC
TRBJ2-2 - TRBV14 13 - CASSATATGELFF TGTGCCAGCAGCGCGACAGCCACCGGGGAGCTGTTTTTT
TRBJ2-1 - TRBV14 15 - CASSQESGIPHEQFF TGTGCCAGCAGCCAAGAATCAGGGATTCCCCATGAGCAGTTCTTC
TRBJ1-1 many TRBV5-1 15 - CASSLSGVLNTEAFF TGCGCCAGCAGCTTATCAGGGGTCCTGAACACTGAAGCTTTCTTT
TRBJ1-2 - TRBV28 14 TRBD1 CASSSPTGRYGYTF TGTGCCAGCAGTTCCCCGACAGGGAGGTATGGCTACACCTTC
TRBJ2-5 - TRBV11-3 15 TRBD2 CASSPGLADEETQYF TGTGCCAGCAGCCCGGGACTAGCGGACGAAGAGACCCAGTACTTC
TRBJ1-3 few TRBV7-6 17 TRBD1 CASSLVPGTGPGNTIYF TGTGCCAGCAGCTTAGTACCCGGGACAGGGCCCGGAAACACCATATATTTT
TRBJ2-1 - TRBV6-5 15 TRBD2 CASRLGLAVANEQFF TGTGCCAGCAGGCTTGGACTAGCGGTCGCAAATGAGCAGTTCTTC
TRBJ2-5 - TRBV30 13 - CAWSVPRPPTQYF TGTGCCTGGAGTGTACCCCGACCTCCGACCCAGTACTTC
TRBJ1-2 - TRBV6-5 13 - CASIDYGGHGYTF TGTGCCAGCATCGACTATGGGGGCCATGGCTACACCTTC
TRBJ1-1 once TRBV5-1 16 - CASSQNSGYANTEAFF TGCGCCAGCAGTCAAAACAGTGGGTATGCGAACACTGAAGCTTTCTTT
TRBJ2-3 few TRBV6-2/TRBV6-3 15 TRBD1 CASSPGKGGADTQYF TGTGCCAGCAGCCCAGGGAAAGGGGGCGCAGATACGCAGTATTTT
TRBJ1-1 - TRBV6-4 16 TRBD1 CASRPGQGARDTEAFF TGTGCCAGCAGACCGGGACAGGGGGCGCGTGACACTGAAGCTTTCTTT
TRBJ2-2 - TRBV7-3 15 - CASSPSRSFTGELFF TGTGCCAGCAGCCCAAGCAGGAGTTTCACCGGGGAGCTGTTTTTT
TRBJ2-3 - TRBV6-6 18 TRBD2 CASSPRFLSGRAPDTQYF TGTGCCAGCAGTCCAAGGTTTCTTAGCGGGAGGGCCCCCGATACGCAGTATTTT
TRBJ1-4 few TRBV29-1 12 - CSVIPSGEKLFF TGCAGCGTGATTCCCTCAGGGGAAAAACTGTTTTTT
TRBJ2-1 - TRBV5-6 14 - CASSFSGFYNEQFF TGTGCCAGCAGCTTCTCAGGGTTCTACAATGAGCAGTTCTTC
TRBJ2-7 - TRBV11-2 12 TRBD1 CASSPTGDEQYF TGTGCCAGCAGCCCTACAGGGGACGAGCAGTACTTC
TRBJ2-1 - TRBV7-6 18 TRBD2 CASTKLGLAANRDHEQFF TGTGCCAGCACCAAATTAGGACTAGCGGCAAACCGAGATCATGAGCAGTTCTTC
TRBJ1-3 - TRBV5-1 15 - CASSPQSRSGNTIYF TGCGCCAGCAGTCCCCAGAGCCGCTCTGGAAACACCATATATTTT
TRBJ1-2 - TRBV3-1/TRBV3-2 14 - CASSQAGPNYGYTF TGTGCCAGCAGCCAAGCGGGACCTAACTATGGCTACACCTTC
TRBJ2-5 - TRBV15 13 TRBD2 CATSGTSFETQYF TGTGCCACCAGCGGGACTAGCTTCGAGACCCAGTACTTC
TRBJ1-3 - TRBV5-5 20 TRBD1 CASSWRLPGQGLFSGNTIYF TGTGCCAGCAGCTGGCGGCTACCGGGACAGGGACTCTTCTCTGGAAACACCATATATTTT
TRBJ1-2 - TRBV24-1 12 - CATSRGVYGYTF TGTGCCACCAGTAGGGGCGTTTATGGCTACACCTTC
TRBJ1-5 - TRBV6-1 14 - CASSEEGGYQPQHF TGTGCCAGCAGTGAAGAGGGGGGTTATCAGCCCCAGCATTTT
TRBJ2-1 - TRBV6-1 17 TRBD1 CASSEAGRGRSYNEQFF TGTGCCAGCAGTGAAGCGGGCAGGGGGCGATCCTACAATGAGCAGTTCTTC
TRBJ1-1 once TRBV13 15 - CASSLVAGVNTEAFF TGTGCCAGCAGCTTAGTTGCAGGGGTGAACACTGAAGCTTTCTTT
TRBJ1-6 once TRBV27 15 - CASSLWGAPNSPLHF TGTGCCAGCAGTTTATGGGGCGCTCCTAATTCACCCCTCCACTTT
TRBJ1-5 few TRBV4-2 15 - CASSQKGRTTQPQHF TGTGCCAGCAGCCAGAAAGGCCGGACTACCCAGCCCCAGCATTTT
TRBJ2-1 - TRBV3-1/TRBV3-2 15 - CASSQSLATYNEQFF TGTGCCAGCAGCCAGAGCCTAGCGACCTACAATGAGCAGTTCTTC